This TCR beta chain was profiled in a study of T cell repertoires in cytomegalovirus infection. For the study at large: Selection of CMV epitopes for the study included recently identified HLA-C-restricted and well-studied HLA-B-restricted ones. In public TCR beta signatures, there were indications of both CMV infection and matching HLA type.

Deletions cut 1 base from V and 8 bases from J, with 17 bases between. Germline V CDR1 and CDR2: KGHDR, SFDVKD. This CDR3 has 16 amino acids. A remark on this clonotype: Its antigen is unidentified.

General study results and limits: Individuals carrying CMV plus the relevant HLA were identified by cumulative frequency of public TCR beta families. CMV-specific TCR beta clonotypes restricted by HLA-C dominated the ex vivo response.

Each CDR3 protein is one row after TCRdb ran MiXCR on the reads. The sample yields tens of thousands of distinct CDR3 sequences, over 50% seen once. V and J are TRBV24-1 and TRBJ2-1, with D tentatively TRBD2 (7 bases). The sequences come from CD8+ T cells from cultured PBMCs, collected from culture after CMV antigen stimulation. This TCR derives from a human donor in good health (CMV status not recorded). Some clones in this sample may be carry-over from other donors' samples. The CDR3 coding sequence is TGTGCCACCAGTGATTTCCGAGGGGGAGGGGTGGATGAGCAGTTCTTC. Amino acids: CATSDFRGGGVDEQFF.